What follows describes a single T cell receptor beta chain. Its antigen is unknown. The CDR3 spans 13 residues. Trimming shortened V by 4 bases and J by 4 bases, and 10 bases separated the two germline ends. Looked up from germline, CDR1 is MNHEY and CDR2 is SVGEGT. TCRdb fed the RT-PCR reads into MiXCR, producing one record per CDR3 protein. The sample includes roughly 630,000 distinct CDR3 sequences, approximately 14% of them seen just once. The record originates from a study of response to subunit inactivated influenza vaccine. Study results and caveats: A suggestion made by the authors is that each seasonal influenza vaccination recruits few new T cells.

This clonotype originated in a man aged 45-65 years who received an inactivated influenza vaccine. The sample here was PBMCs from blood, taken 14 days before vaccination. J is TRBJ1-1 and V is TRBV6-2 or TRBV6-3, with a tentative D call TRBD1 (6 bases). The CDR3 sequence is CASSSGGVTEAFF. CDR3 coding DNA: TGTGCCAGCAGTTCCGGGGGCGTCACTGAAGCTTTCTTT.